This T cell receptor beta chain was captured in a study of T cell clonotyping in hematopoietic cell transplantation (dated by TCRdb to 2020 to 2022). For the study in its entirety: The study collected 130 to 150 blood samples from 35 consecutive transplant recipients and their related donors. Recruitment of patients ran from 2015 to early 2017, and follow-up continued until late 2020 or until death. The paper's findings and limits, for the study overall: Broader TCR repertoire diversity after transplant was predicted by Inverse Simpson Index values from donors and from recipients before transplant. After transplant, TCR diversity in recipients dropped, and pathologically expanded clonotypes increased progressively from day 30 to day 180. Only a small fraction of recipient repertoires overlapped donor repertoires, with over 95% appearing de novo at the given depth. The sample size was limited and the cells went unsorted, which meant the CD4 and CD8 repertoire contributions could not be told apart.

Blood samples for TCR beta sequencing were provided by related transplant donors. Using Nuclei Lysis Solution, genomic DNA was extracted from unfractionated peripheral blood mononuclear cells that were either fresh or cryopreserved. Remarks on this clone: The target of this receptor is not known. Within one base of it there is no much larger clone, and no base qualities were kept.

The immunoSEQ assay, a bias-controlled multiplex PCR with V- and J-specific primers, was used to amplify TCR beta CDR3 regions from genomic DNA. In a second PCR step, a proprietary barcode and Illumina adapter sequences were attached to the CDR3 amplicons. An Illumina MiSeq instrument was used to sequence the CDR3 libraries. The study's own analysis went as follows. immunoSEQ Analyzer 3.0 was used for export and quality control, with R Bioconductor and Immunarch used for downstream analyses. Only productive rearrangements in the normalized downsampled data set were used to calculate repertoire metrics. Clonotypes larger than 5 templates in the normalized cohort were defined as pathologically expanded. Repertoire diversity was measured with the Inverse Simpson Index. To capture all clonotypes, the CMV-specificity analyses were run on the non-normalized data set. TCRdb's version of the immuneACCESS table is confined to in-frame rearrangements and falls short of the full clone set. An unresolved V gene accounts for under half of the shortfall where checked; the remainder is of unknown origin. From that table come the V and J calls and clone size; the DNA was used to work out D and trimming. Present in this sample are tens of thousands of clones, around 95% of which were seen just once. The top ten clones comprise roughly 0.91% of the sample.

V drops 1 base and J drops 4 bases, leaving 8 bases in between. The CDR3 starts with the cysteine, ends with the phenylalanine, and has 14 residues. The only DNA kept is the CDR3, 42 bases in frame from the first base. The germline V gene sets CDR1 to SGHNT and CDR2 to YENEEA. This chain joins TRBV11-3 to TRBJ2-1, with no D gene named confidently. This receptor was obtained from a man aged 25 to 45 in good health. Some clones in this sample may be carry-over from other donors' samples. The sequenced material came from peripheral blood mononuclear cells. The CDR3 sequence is CASSLVGGYNEQFF. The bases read TGTGCCAGCAGCTTAGTAGGTGGGTACAATGAGCAGTTCTTC.